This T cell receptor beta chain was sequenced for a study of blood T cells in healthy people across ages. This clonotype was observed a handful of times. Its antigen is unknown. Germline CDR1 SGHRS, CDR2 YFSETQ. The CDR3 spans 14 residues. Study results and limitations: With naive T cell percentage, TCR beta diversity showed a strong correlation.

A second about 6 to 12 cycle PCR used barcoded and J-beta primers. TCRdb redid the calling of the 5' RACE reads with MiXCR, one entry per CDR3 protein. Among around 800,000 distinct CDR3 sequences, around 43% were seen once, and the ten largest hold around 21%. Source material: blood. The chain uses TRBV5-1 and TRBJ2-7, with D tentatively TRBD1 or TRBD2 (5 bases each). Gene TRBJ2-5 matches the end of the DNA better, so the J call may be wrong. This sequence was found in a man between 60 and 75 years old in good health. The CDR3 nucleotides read TGCGCCAGCAGCTCTCCGGGGCTACAAGAGACCCAGTACTTC. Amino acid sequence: CASSSPGLQETQYF.